The clone carrying this T cell receptor (beta chain) was observed a handful of times. Its antigen remains unknown. Findings and caveats of the study: Tumor Treg TCRs overlapped most with tumor naive CD4+ cells. Tumor memory CD4+ T cell TCR gene usage was found to cluster with blood and lymph node memory CD4+ cells and with lymph node naive CD4+ cells.

Full-length variable regions came from constant-region reverse primers plus semi-nested Nested Universal Primer A PCR. A single record per CDR3 protein comes from TCRdb applying MiXCR to the 5' RACE reads. Of about 43,000 distinct CDR3 sequences listed, around a fifth are singletons. This CDR3 has 14 amino acids. Trimming shortened V by 1 base and J by 3 bases, and 7 bases separated the two germline ends. The germline gives CDR1 LGHDT, CDR2 YNNKEL (reference sequence). Tregs were sorted as CD4+CD25+CD127-/low cells. The source material was Tregs sorted from a lymph node. J is TRBJ2-1 and V is TRBV3-1; D not certain. This sequence originates from a female donor with breast cancer. CDR3 protein: CASSQVPSYNEQFF. In nucleotides, the CDR3 is TGTGCCAGCAGCCAAGTTCCTAGCTACAATGAGCAGTTCTTC.